The 8 T cell receptor beta chains reported below all come from one sample, sequenced in a study of blood T cell repertoires in COVID-19. Profiling relied on immunoSEQ multiplex PCR, and the TCRdb table lists in-frame clones only, not all of them. The sample yields a few hundred thousand clones, about 91% seen once. The sequenced material came from PBMCs or T cells enriched from blood (not recorded which). The receptors come from a middle-aged woman with acute COVID-19.

The rearrangement uses TRBV7-9 and TRBJ1-2; weak D call: TRBD1 (6 bases). Germline-derived CDR1 and CDR2 are SEHNR and FQNEAQ (reference sequence). This CDR3 has 14 residues. V was clipped by 5 bases and J by 4 bases, with 14 bases between them. Here the CDR3 reads CASSPPRGGYGYTF. In DNA, the CDR3 is TGTGCCAGCAGCCCCCCCAGGGGCGGCTATGGCTACACCTTC.

The genes are TRBV7-8 and TRBJ1-1; D gene ambiguous. This CDR3 has 15 residues. Trimming removed 2 bases from V and 1 base from J, with 11 bases in between. Germline loops: CDR1 SGHVS, CDR2 FQNEAQ. The CDR3 DNA reads TGTGCCAGCAGCTTATTTTCACCCAGGAACACTGAAGCTTTCTTT. Its translation: CASSLFSPRNTEAFF.

The V and J genes are TRBV18 and TRBJ2-1; D possibly corresponds to TRBD1 (5 bases). The CDR3 runs 14 residues. Germline values: CDR1 KGHSH, CDR2 LQKENI. The V end was cut by 2 bases, the J end by 4 bases, with 9 bases between. This CDR3 is CASSPSRQYNEQFF. The CDR3 DNA follows: TGTGCCAGCTCACCAAGTCGACAGTACAATGAGCAGTTCTTC.

The V call is TRBV5-1, the J call TRBJ1-4, with a tentative D call TRBD1 (6 bases). Trimming stripped 1 base from V and 0 bases from J, with 10 bases between. Germline loops: CDR1 SGHRS, CDR2 YFSETQ. This CDR3 spans 16 amino acids. The CDR3 sequence: CASSLRDTATNEKLFF. CDR3 bases: TGCGCCAGCAGCTTGCGGGACACTGCAACTAATGAAAAACTGTTTTTT.

The rearrangement joins TRBV19 to TRBJ2-3; 7 bases match TRBD2. Losses at the gene ends were 7 bases for V and 1 base for J; bases not matched to a gene: 8. The CDR3 has 15 amino acids. Per the germline V gene, CDR1 is LNHDA and CDR2 is SQIVND (reference sequence). CDR3 in DNA: TGTGCCAGTACGTTCGGGGGGTCCCGCACAGATACGCAGTATTTT. Translation gives CASTFGGSRTDTQYF.

V usage is TRBV9 and J usage is TRBJ1-2; D is ambiguous. CDR1 and CDR2 (germline): SGDLS, YYNGEE. The ends were cut back, 2 bases at V and 6 bases at J, with 11 bases in the middle. The CDR3 covers 13 residues. The CDR3 sequence: CASSVGEIHGYTF. For the CDR3, the DNA is TGTGCCAGCAGCGTGGGAGAGATTCATGGCTACACCTTC. Drawing the rest from reference TRBV9 and TRBJ1-2, the complete variable domain is DSGVTQTPKHLITATGQRVTLRCSPRSGDLSVYWYQQSLDQGLQFLIQYYNGEERAKGNILERFSAQQFPDLHSELNLSSLELGDSALYFCASSVGEIHGYTFGSGTRLTVV.

This clone came up once. This chain uses TRBV19 with TRBJ1-2; the match to TRBD1 covers 8 bases. The germline V gene encodes CDR1 LNHDA and CDR2 SQIVND (reference sequence). This CDR3 spans 14 amino acids. The junction had 13 bases not matched to a gene; V was cut back by 7 bases and J by 9 bases. The CDR3 loop reads CASTVDRGGISYTF. The CDR3 region has the DNA TGTGCCAGTACCGTTGACAGGGGTGGAATTAGCTACACCTTC. Looking up the rest from reference TRBV19 and TRBJ1-2 gives the full variable domain: DGGITQSPKYLFRKEGQNVTLSCEQNLNHDAMYWYRQDPGQGLRLIYYSQIVNDFQKGDIAEGYSVSREKKESFPLTVTSAQKNPTAFYLCASTVDRGGISYTFGSGTRLTVV.

The V and J genes are TRBV19 and TRBJ2-3; 11 positions match TRBD2. The CDR3 covers 14 residues. Trimming took 5 bases from V and 10 from J; bases not matched to a gene: 8. Germline V gene sequence: CDR1 LNHDA, CDR2 SQIVND (reference sequence). The CDR3 loop is CASSELAGVHPQYF. The CDR3 DNA reads as TGTGCCAGTAGTGAACTAGCGGGAGTCCATCCGCAGTATTTT.